This T cell receptor (beta chain) was captured in a study of blood T cell repertoires in COVID-19. Whole-study context: Samples representing acute and convalescent COVID-19 were sourced from the United States, Italy and Spain.

Per the authors' pipeline: Reference gene primer amplification in the assay estimated nucleated cell counts. Some clones are missing from TCRdb's copy, which holds only in-frame ones; the method was immunoSEQ multiplex PCR. The DNA was the basis for D and trimming; V, J and clone size are from that table. The sample carries 56,000 or so clones, about nine tenths recorded once. Germline loops: CDR1 SEHNR, CDR2 FQNEAQ (reference sequence). This CDR3 region has 15 residues. V was cut by 5 bases and J by 4 bases, with 15 bases left in between. This chain uses TRBV7-9 with TRBJ1-3, with D possibly being TRBD1 (5 bases). Sequencing input: peripheral blood. The TCR was taken from a man in his forties or fifties with active COVID-19. The CDR3 loop is CASSPGPPPGNTIYF. DNA for the CDR3: TGTGCCAGCAGCCCAGGGCCCCCCCCAGGAAACACCATATATTTT.